What follows are 18 T cell receptor beta chains derived from one specimen sequenced in a study of T cells in Graves' hyperthyroidism and ophthalmopathy. Amplification yielded TCR beta CDR3 regions, with RNA transcripts as the source. Initially, a first-round RT-PCR of the TCR CDR3 employed the HTBI primer set. Each CDR3 protein gets one entry after TCRdb re-called the multiplex PCR reads with MiXCR. The data contain around 450,000 distinct CDR3 sequences, 15% to 19% of them singletons. Sequenced sample: blood. These receptor sequences come from a woman between 18 and 30 years old with Graves' hyperthyroidism.

Note on this clonotype: Given a much more abundant clone one base away, this may be a read error. The DNA of the CDR3 is TGTGCCAACAGTCCCCTAGCGGGACCGGGAGAGCAGTACTTC. Translated, it gives CANSPLAGPGEQYF. The genes are TRBV27 and TRBJ2-7, with TRBD2 matching over 9 bases. The CDR3 contains 14 residues. Germline V gives CDR1 MNHEY, CDR2 SMNVEV (reference sequence).

As concerns this clonotype: At one boundary the junction diverges from the germline segment, which might be a read error. The V and J genes are TRBV18 and TRBJ2-5, with 7 nucleotides matching TRBD1. This CDR3 has 15 amino acids. CDR1 is KGHSH, CDR2 LQKENI, per germline. The DNA for the CDR3 is TGTGCCAACTCAAAGGGGGCGATTCCCCAAGAGACCCAGTACTTC. Translating it yields CANSKGAIPQETQYF.

This clonotype was picked up many times. The chain employs TRBV28 and TRBJ2-2, with unresolved D. With 1 base removed from V and 7 bases from J, the gap between germline ends came to 13 bases. Looked up from germline, CDR1 is MDHEN and CDR2 is SYDVKM. The CDR3 runs to 15 residues. The CDR3 reads CASSLYRLLGGELFF. The DNA for the CDR3 is TGTGCCAGCAGTTTATATAGACTCTTAGGCGGGGAGCTGTTTTTT.

The table lists this clonotype with a few counts. The junction does not match germline at one end; this may be a read error. V usage is TRBV6-1 and J usage is TRBJ2-2; D call uncertain. The CDR3 contains 12 residues. Germline assignment: CDR1 MNHNS and CDR2 SASEGT. The CDR3 bases are TGTGCCTGCAGAACTGAGGCCGGGGAGCTGTTTTTT. It translates to CACRTEAGELFF.

About this clonotype itself: A much larger clone lies one base from this, so it may be a read error. This sequence joins TRBV15 and TRBJ1-2; D remains ambiguous. The CDR3 covers 12 residues. The germline V gene has CDR1 LNHNV and CDR2 YYDKDF (reference sequence). Between the trimmed V and J ends, which lost 7 bases and 7 bases, there was a span of 13 bases. The DNA of the CDR3 is TGTGCCACCAACGGAATGGCTTCTGGCTACACCTTC. Protein: CATNGMASGYTF.

Many counts were recorded for this clonotype. This chain connects TRBV28 to TRBJ1-6; 7 bases are shared with TRBD1. CDR3 size: 15 residues. Germline V gives CDR1 MDHEN, CDR2 SYDVKM. Germline trimming cut 4 bases from V and 4 bases from J; bases unmatched to any gene: 4. The CDR3 loop reads CASSSTGIYNSPLHF. The CDR3, as DNA: TGTGCCAGCAGTTCGACAGGGATTTATAATTCACCCCTCCACTTT.

This clonotype has at least ten counts. This chain connects TRBV20-1 to TRBJ2-3; 12 bases map to TRBD2. Germline CDR1 reads DFQATT; CDR2 reads SNEGSKA (reference sequence). This CDR3 is built from 14 residues. Losses at the gene ends were 8 bases for V and 2 bases for J; bases not matched to a gene: 5. DNA of the CDR3: TGCAGTCGACTAGCGGGAGCCCTCACAGATACGCAGTATTTT. Translating it yields CSRLAGALTDTQYF.

V usage is TRBV6-1 and J usage is TRBJ2-7; D perhaps matches TRBD2 (5 bases). V was clipped by 8 bases and J by 6 bases, with 11 bases between them. Germline values: CDR1 MNHNS, CDR2 SASEGT. The CDR3 extends over 11 amino acids. CDR3: CASRASREQYF. CDR3 in DNA: TGTGCCAGCCGGGCTAGCCGCGAGCAGTACTTC.

V is TRBV24-1 and J is TRBJ2-2; D gene unclear. Germline V lookup: CDR1 KGHDR, CDR2 SFDVKD. The CDR3 contains 13 residues. Trimming pared 1 base from V and 7 bases from J, leaving 6 bases between. The CDR3 DNA reads as TGTGCCACCAGTGATTTCTTTGGCGGGGAGCTGTTTTTT. Encoded protein: CATSDFFGGELFF.

This clonotype has only a few counts. This may arise from a read error, as a much more abundant clone is one base away. The chain recombines TRBV28 with TRBJ1-1, with TRBD1 as a possible D gene (6 bases). V shed 5 bases and J shed 3 bases, with 16 bases lying between them. Germline-derived CDR1 and CDR2 are MDHEN and SYDVKM. The CDR3 runs 15 residues. The CDR3 DNA follows: TGTGCCAGCAGTGGACGGGGCGCAGGGGACACTGAAGCTTTCTTT. Translation gives CASSGRGAGDTEAFF.

This clonotype was seen ten or more times. This sequence joins TRBV12-3 or TRBV12-4 and TRBJ1-4; 8 bases align to TRBD1. The CDR3 runs 16 residues. Trimming removed 1 base from V and 3 bases from J; junction bases left unmatched: 4. The CDR3 DNA reads as TGTGCCAGCAGTTTAGTCAGGGGGCGGGCTAATGAAAAACTGTTTTTT. Its protein is CASSLVRGRANEKLFF.

Ten or more counts support this clonotype. The rearrangement uses TRBV28 and TRBJ2-5; no clear D. CDR3 length: 9 amino acids. Germline V CDR1 and CDR2: MDHEN, SYDVKM. V gave up 8 bases and J gave up 6 bases, with 4 bases separating them. The CDR3 nucleotides are TGTGCCAGCGGCCAGACCCAGTACTTC. Translation: CASGQTQYF.

Ten or more counts support this clonotype. This chain joins TRBV7-6 and TRBJ2-3; D is uncertain. CDR3 length: 18 residues. V lost 0 bases, J lost 8 bases, and 24 bases lay in between. CDR1 SGHVS and CDR2 FNYEAQ come from the germline V gene. CDR3 DNA: TGTGCCAGCAGCTTAGCCTCGAGGCCCTTTTCTTCCGGCGGTACGCAGTATTTT. It codes for CASSLASRPFSSGGTQYF.

In regard to this clonotype: A much more abundant neighbour one base away suggests this may be a read error. This chain joins TRBV12-3 or TRBV12-4 and TRBJ2-4; 15 positions agree with TRBD2. Germline trimming cut 4 bases from V and 3 bases from J; bases unmatched to any gene: 7. This CDR3 comprises 18 residues. This chain's CDR3 is CASSSGTSGGIVKNIQYF. CDR3 sequence (DNA): TGTGCCAGCAGTTCCGGGACTAGCGGGGGGATAGTCAAAAACATTCAGTACTTC.

This clonotype occurred many times. The genes are TRBV4-1 and TRBJ1-2, with D uncertain. The length of the CDR3 is 12 residues. Trimming cost V 0 bases and J 4 bases, with 3 bases left between them. CDR1 is MGHRA and CDR2 is YSYEKL in the germline V gene. CDR3 sequence (DNA): TGCGCCAGCAGCCAAGATTTCTATGGCTACACCTTC. Translating gives CASSQDFYGYTF.

This clonotype has a count of ten or more. V is TRBV24-1 and J is TRBJ2-1, with 8 bases aligning to TRBD2. The length of the CDR3 is 16 residues. The V segment lost 4 bases and the J segment 6 bases; nucleotides outside the gene matches: 10. The germline CDR1 and CDR2 sequences are KGHDR and SFDVKD. CDR3 DNA sequence: TGTGCCACCAGTGACCCGGGGGGCGGGAGGCTCAATGAGCAGTTCTTC. It codes for CATSDPGGGRLNEQFF.

This clonotype showed up many times. The rearrangement joins TRBV7-2 to TRBJ2-3; 8 bases are shared with TRBD1. Germline V gene sequence: CDR1 SGHTA, CDR2 FQGNSA. The CDR3 sequence is 17 residues long. V lost 2 bases and J lost 1; bases outside the gene matches: 8. The CDR3 region has the DNA TGTGCCAGCAGCTTAAGGGGGCAGGGGGCAGGCACAGATACGCAGTATTTT. This encodes CASSLRGQGAGTDTQYF. Using reference TRBV7-2 and TRBJ2-3 for the parts outside the CDR3, the full variable domain is GAGVSQSPSNKVTEKGKDVELRCDPISGHTALYWYRQSLGQGLEFLIYFQGNSAPDKSGLPSDRFSAERTGGSVSTLTIQRTQQEDSAVYLCASSLRGQGAGTDTQYFGPGTRLTVL.

This clonotype turned up a few times. The rearrangement joins TRBV27 to TRBJ2-7; 11 positions match TRBD2. V was clipped by 1 base and J by 1 base; unmatched bases: 3. This CDR3 has 16 residues. Germline CDR1 is MNHEY and CDR2 is SMNVEV (reference sequence). The CDR3 nucleotides are TGTGCCAGCAGTTTATATACTAGCGGGGGATCCTACGAGCAGTACTTC. Translated: CASSLYTSGGSYEQYF.